One sample yielded the 18 T cell receptor beta chains listed below, sequenced in a study of regulatory dendritic cells for organ transplantation. TCRdb's copy holds only in-frame clones and misses some; the assay was immunoSEQ multiplex PCR. The repertoire has 30,000 to 40,000 clones, around nine tenths of them found once; the top ten carry around 0.12%. The source material was naive CD8+ T cells from blood. Subset noted: CD45RA+ naive T cells. The receptors originated from a human donor in good health.

This chain uses TRBV30 with TRBJ2-5; the D gene is possibly TRBD2 (6 bases). The CDR3 contains 12 residues. Trimming shortened V by 4 bases and J by 11 bases, and 17 bases separated the two germline ends. Germline CDR1 reads GTSNPN; CDR2 reads SVGIG (reference sequence). DNA of the CDR3: TGTGCCTGGATAACCGGGGGAGGCTATCAGTACTTC. Its translation is CAWITGGGYQYF.

This chain connects TRBV4-1 to TRBJ2-7; 8 nucleotides agree with TRBD1. Trimming at V came to 5 bases and at J to 3 bases, leaving 6 bases not matched to a gene. The CDR3 consists of 14 residues. In germline, CDR1 is MGHRA, CDR2 YSYEKL. CDR3 sequence reads: CASSARQGSYEQYF. The DNA of the CDR3 is TGCGCCAGCAGCGCCCGACAGGGGAGCTACGAGCAGTACTTC.

The chain joins TRBV14 to TRBJ2-7; D is ambiguous. Looked up from germline, CDR1 is SGHDN and CDR2 is FVKESK. Trimming removed 1 base at V and 2 bases at J, with 12 bases between. The CDR3 is 15 residues long. The CDR3 nucleotides are TGTGCCAGCAGCCAAGTAACCAGGACCCCCTACGAGCAGTACTTC. It codes for CASSQVTRTPYEQYF.

The J gene is TRBJ1-1, the V gene TRBV4-1; TRBD1 aligns across 9 bases. The CDR3 has 16 amino acids. The V and J ends lost 1 base and 9 bases, in that order; junction bases with no gene match: 12. Germline V CDR1 and CDR2: MGHRA, YSYEKL. CDR3 in DNA: TGCGCCAGCAGCCAAGGACCCATCGGACAGGGGCGAAAAGCTTTCTTT. It codes for CASSQGPIGQGRKAFF.

The chain is built from TRBV13 and TRBJ2-5, with 9 bases lining up with TRBD2. The V and J ends lost 3 bases and 5 bases, in that order; junction bases with no gene match: 13. CDR1 PRHDT and CDR2 FYEKMQ come from the germline V gene (reference sequence). The CDR3 runs to 17 residues. For the CDR3, the DNA is TGTGCCAGCAGCTTTCCCTCAGGGGGACTAGCAGGGGAGACCCAGTACTTC. Its protein product is CASSFPSGGLAGETQYF.

For the CDR3, the DNA is TGTGCCAGCAGTGAATGGTTGGGTAGCGGTCAGCCCCAGCATTTT. Encoded protein: CASSEWLGSGQPQHF. The rearrangement links TRBV6-1 to TRBJ1-5; D gene unclear. This CDR3 region has 15 residues. Trimming removed 2 bases at V and 6 bases at J, with 14 bases between. Germline CDR1 MNHNS, CDR2 SASEGT.

The rearrangement joins TRBV4-1 to TRBJ2-1; D might be TRBD2 (5 bases). From germline, CDR1 is MGHRA and CDR2 YSYEKL. The V gene lost 2 bases and the J gene lost 3 bases, with 14 bases spanning the gap. The CDR3 sequence is 16 residues long. CDR3 sequence reads: CASSQSDSLLYNEQFF. CDR3 nucleotide sequence: TGCGCCAGCAGCCAATCGGACTCCCTCCTCTACAATGAGCAGTTCTTC.

The rearrangement uses TRBV11-3 and TRBJ2-7; the match to TRBD1 covers 8 bases. Germline trimming cut 5 bases from V and 2 bases from J; bases unmatched to any gene: 8. Looked up from germline, CDR1 is SGHNT and CDR2 is YENEEA. The CDR3 loop spans 15 amino acids. In DNA form, the CDR3 reads TGTGCCAGCAGCCCACACGGACAGGGCACCTACGAGCAGTACTTC. Its translation: CASSPHGQGTYEQYF. Together with reference TRBV11-3 and TRBJ2-7, the CDR3 gives the full variable domain: EAGVVQSPRYKIIEKKQPVAFWCNPISGHNTLYWYLQNLGQGPELLIRYENEEAVDDSQLPKDRFSAERLKGVDSTLKIQPAELGDSAVYLCASSPHGQGTYEQYFGPGTRLTVT.

This sequence joins TRBV15 and TRBJ2-3, with TRBD1 identical over 8 bases. V shed 2 bases, J shed 4 bases, and the junction held 5 bases outside the gene matches. The germline V gene encodes CDR1 LNHNV and CDR2 YYDKDF (reference sequence). This CDR3 spans 15 amino acids. CDR3 nucleotides: TGTGCCACCAGCAGACAGGACAGGGTATCAGATACGCAGTATTTT. Its translation: CATSRQDRVSDTQYF.

This chain links TRBV28 with TRBJ1-1, with D perhaps matching TRBD1 (5 bases). The CDR3 has 12 amino acids. The V gene's germline CDR1 is MDHEN and CDR2 SYDVKM. V lost 4 bases to trimming and J lost 5 bases, with 8 bases between them. The CDR3 nucleotides are TGTGCCAGCAGTTGGGGCAGAACTGAAGCTTTCTTT. This encodes CASSWGRTEAFF.

The chain joins TRBV30 to TRBJ2-7, with D maybe TRBD1 (5 bases). Germline V gene data show CDR1 as GTSNPN and CDR2 as SVGIG (reference sequence). The CDR3 contains 13 residues. V shed 2 bases and J shed 4 bases, with 12 bases lying between them. CDR3 in amino acids: CAWSLAHRYEQYF. The CDR3 coding sequence is TGTGCCTGGAGTTTGGCCCACAGGTACGAGCAGTACTTC.

The rearrangement joins TRBV19 to TRBJ2-1, with D maybe TRBD1 (6 bases). Germline V gene sequence: CDR1 LNHDA, CDR2 SQIVND (reference sequence). V was clipped by 6 bases and J by 0 bases, with 9 bases between them. CDR3 size: 14 residues. The CDR3 coding sequence is TGTGCCAGTAGCGGACAGAGCTCCTACAATGAGCAGTTCTTC. Its protein is CASSGQSSYNEQFF. Full variable domain (rest looked up from reference TRBV19 and TRBJ2-1): DGGITQSPKYLFRKEGQNVTLSCEQNLNHDAMYWYRQDPGQGLRLIYYSQIVNDFQKGDIAEGYSVSREKKESFPLTVTSAQKNPTAFYLCASSGQSSYNEQFFGPGTRLTVL.

This clone was recorded only once. The rearrangement uses TRBV2 and TRBJ2-7, with a tentative D call TRBD1 (5 bases). The V gene lost 8 bases and the J gene lost 8 bases, with 13 bases spanning the gap. This CDR3 contains 11 residues. CDR1 and CDR2 from the germline V gene are SNHLY and FYNNEI. The CDR3 spells CASEDRNKQYF. The CDR3 bases are TGTGCCAGCGAAGACAGAAACAAGCAGTACTTC.

The chain couples TRBV5-6 to TRBJ1-2; D is unresolved. Trimming pared 2 bases from V and 4 bases from J, leaving 12 bases between. This CDR3 spans 14 amino acids. Germline CDR1 reads SGHDT; CDR2 reads YYEEEE. The CDR3 region is CASSFGVPTYGYTF. In DNA form, the CDR3 reads TGTGCCAGCAGCTTCGGGGTTCCTACCTATGGCTACACCTTC.

The J gene is TRBJ1-2, the V gene TRBV5-6; TRBD1 is a possible D gene (5 bases). Trimming stripped 3 bases from V and 3 bases from J, with 18 bases between. The CDR3 runs 16 residues. Germline lookup yields CDR1 SGHDT and CDR2 YYEEEE. CDR3 nucleotides: TGTGCCAGCAGCTACGGGACGGACCCAGACCACTATGGCTACACCTTC. It translates to CASSYGTDPDHYGYTF.

The V and J genes are TRBV4-3 and TRBJ2-7; the D is unclear. There are 15 residues in the CDR3. The germline CDR1 and CDR2 sequences are LGHNA and YSLEER. Trimming took off 3 bases at V and 0 bases at J, with 12 bases between the two ends. The CDR3 DNA follows: TGCGCCAGCAGCCACTGGTCCCCGTACTCCTACGAGCAGTACTTC. The encoded protein is CASSHWSPYSYEQYF.

The J gene is TRBJ1-2, the V gene TRBV5-5; D may be TRBD1 (6 bases). The V end lost 4 bases, the J end lost 6 bases, and 10 bases lay between the germline ends. The CDR3 covers 12 residues. CDR1 and CDR2 (germline): SGHKS, YYEKEE (reference sequence). Written as DNA, the CDR3 is TGTGCCAGCAGCGAGAGGGGGGATGGCTACACCTTC. This sequence encodes CASSERGDGYTF.

This clone was recorded once. The chain couples TRBV4-3 to TRBJ2-7; possibly TRBD2 for D (7 bases). Germline-derived CDR1 and CDR2 are LGHNA and YSLEER. The CDR3 has 13 residues. The CDR3 DNA reads TGCGCAGAGGGGGGGGGATTCTCCTACGAGCAGTACTTC. Its translation is CAEGGGFSYEQYF.